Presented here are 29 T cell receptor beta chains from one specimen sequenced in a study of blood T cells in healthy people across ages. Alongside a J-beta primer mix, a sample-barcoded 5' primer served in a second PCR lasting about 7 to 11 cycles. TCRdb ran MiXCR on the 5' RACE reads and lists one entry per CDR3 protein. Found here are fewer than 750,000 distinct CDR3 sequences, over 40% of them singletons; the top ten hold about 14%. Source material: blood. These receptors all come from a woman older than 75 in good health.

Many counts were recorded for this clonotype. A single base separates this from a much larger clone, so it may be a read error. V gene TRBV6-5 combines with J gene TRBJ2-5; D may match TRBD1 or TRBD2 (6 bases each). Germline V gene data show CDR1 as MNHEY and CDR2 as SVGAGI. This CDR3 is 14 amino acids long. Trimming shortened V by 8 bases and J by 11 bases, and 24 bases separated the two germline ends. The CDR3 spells CASHRDIYGGEQYF. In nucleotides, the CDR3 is TGTGCCAGCCACAGGGATATTTACGGGGGTGAGCAGTACTTC.

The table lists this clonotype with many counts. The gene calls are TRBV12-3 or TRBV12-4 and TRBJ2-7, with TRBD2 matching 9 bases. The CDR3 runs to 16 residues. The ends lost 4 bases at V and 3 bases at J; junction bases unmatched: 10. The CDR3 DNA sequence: TGTGCCAGCAGTTCCGCGGGAGGGTTAGGGATCTACGAGCAGTACTTC. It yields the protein CASSSAGGLGIYEQYF.

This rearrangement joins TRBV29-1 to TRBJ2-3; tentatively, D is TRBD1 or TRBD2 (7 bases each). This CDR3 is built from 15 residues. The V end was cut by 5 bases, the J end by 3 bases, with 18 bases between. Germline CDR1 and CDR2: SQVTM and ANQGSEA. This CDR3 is CSVPLREGATDTQYF. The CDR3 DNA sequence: TGCAGCGTTCCCCTGAGGGAGGGGGCGACAGATACGCAGTATTTT.

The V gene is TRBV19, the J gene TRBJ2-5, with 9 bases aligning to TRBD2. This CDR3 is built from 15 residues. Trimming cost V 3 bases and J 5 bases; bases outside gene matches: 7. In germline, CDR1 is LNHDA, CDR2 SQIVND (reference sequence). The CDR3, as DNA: TGTGCCAGTAGTATCTCCGCGGGGGGGCTTGAGACCCAGTACTTC. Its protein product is CASSISAGGLETQYF.

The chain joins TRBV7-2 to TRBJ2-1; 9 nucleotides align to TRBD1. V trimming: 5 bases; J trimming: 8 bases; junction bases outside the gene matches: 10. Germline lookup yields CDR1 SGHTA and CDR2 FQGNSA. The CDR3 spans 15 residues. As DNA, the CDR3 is TGTGCCAGCAGCATGGCCGGGACAGGGCCGCATGAGCAGTTCTTC. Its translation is CASSMAGTGPHEQFF. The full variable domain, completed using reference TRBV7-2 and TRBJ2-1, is GAGVSQSPSNKVTEKGKDVELRCDPISGHTALYWYRQSLGQGLEFLIYFQGNSAPDKSGLPSDRFSAERTGGSVSTLTIQRTQQEDSAVYLCASSMAGTGPHEQFFGPGTRLTVL.

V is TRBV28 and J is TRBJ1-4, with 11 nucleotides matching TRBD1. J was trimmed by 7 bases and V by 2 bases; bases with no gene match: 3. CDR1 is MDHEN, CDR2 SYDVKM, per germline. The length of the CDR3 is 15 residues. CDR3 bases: TGTGCCAGCAGTTTAAATGGACAGGGGGCTGAAAAACTGTTTTTT. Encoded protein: CASSLNGQGAEKLFF.

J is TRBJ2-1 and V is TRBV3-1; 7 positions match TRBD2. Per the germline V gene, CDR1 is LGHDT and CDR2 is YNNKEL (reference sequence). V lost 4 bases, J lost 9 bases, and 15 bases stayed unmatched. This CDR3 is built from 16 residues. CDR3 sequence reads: CASSPSGTKRISEQFF. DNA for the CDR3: TGTGCCAGCAGCCCCTCAGGGACTAAACGAATTAGTGAGCAGTTCTTC.

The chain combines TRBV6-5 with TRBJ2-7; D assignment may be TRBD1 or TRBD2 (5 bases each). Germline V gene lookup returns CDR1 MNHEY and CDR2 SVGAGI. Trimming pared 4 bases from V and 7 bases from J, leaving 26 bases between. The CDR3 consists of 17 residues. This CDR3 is CASSLLPGSEGYNEQYF. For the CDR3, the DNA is TGTGCCAGCAGTTTACTTCCCGGCAGCGAGGGGTACAATGAGCAGTACTTC.

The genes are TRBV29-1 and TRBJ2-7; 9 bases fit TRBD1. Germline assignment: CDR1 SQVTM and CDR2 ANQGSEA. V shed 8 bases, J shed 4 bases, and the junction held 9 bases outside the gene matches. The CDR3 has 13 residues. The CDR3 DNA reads TGCAGCTTCTCCGGGACAGGGCAATACGAGCAGTACTTC. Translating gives CSFSGTGQYEQYF.

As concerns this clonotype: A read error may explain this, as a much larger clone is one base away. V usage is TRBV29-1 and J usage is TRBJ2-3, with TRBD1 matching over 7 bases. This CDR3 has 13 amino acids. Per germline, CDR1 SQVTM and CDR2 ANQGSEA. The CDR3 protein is CCATGEDTDTQYF. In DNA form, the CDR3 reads TGCTGCGCCACAGGGGAAGACACAGATACGCAGTATTTT.

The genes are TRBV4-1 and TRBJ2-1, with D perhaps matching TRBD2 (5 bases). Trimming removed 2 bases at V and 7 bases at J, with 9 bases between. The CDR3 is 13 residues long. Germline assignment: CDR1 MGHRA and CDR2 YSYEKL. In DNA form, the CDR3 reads TGCGCCAGCAGCCAAAACGAGGGAAATGAGCAGTTCTTC. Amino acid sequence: CASSQNEGNEQFF.

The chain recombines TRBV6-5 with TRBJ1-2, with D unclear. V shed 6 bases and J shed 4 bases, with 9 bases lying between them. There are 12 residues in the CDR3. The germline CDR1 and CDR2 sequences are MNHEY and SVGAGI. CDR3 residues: CASRRPPYGYTF. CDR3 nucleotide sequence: TGTGCCAGCAGGAGGCCTCCCTATGGCTACACCTTC.

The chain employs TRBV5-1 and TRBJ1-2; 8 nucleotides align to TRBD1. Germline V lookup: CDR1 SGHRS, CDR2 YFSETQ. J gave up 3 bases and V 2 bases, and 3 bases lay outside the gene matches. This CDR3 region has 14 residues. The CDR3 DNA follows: TGCGCCAGCAGCTTACAGGGGGTCGACTATGGCTACACCTTC. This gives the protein CASSLQGVDYGYTF.

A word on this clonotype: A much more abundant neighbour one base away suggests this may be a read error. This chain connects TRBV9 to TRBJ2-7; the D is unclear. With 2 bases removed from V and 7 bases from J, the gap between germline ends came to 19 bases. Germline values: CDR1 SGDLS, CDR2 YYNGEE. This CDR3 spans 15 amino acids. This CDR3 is CASSVRPSSYNEQYF. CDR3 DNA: TGTGCCAGCAGCGTCCGGCCGAGCTCCTACAATGAGCAGTACTTC. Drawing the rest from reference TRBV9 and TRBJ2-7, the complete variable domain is DSGVTQTPKHLITATGQRVTLRCSPRSGDLSVYWYQQSLDQGLQFLIQYYNGEERAKGNILERFSAQQFPDLHSELNLSSLELGDSALYFCASSVRPSSYNEQYFGPGTRLTVT.

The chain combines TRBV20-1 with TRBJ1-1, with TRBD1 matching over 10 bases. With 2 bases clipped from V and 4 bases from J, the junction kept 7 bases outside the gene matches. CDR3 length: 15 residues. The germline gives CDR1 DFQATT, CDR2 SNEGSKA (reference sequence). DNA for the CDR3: TGCAGTGCTAGATTGGGGGACAGGGGTGGCACTGAAGCTTTCTTT. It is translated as CSARLGDRGGTEAFF.

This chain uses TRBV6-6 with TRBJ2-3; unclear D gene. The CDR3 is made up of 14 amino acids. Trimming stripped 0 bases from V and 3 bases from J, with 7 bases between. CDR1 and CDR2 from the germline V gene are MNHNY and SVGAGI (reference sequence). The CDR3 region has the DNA TGTGCCAGCAGTTACTCGCTCGCTACAGATACGCAGTATTTT. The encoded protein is CASSYSLATDTQYF.

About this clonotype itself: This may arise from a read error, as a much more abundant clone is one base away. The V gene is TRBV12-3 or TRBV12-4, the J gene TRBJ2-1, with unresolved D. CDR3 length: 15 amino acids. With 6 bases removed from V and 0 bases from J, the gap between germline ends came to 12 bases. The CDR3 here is CASSAVTSSYNEQFF. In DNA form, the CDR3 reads TGTGCCAGCAGCGCAGTAACGAGCTCCTACAATGAGCAGTTCTTC.

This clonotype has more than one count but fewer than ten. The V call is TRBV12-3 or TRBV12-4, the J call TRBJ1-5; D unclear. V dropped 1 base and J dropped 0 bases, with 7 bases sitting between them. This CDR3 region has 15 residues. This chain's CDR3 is CASSLDRGSNQPQHF. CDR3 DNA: TGTGCCAGCAGTTTAGATCGCGGTAGCAATCAGCCCCAGCATTTT.

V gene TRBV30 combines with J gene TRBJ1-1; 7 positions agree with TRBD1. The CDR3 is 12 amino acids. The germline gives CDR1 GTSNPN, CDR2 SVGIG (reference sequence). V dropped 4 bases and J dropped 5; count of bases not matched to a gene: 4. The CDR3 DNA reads TGTGCCTGGACGCCAGGGGGGACTGAAGCTTTCTTT. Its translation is CAWTPGGTEAFF. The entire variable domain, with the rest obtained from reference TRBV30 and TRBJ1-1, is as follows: SQTIHQWPATLVQPVGSPLSLECTVEGTSNPNLYWYRQAAGRGLQLLFYSVGIGQISSEVPQNLSASRPQDRQFILSSKKLLLSDSGFYLCAWTPGGTEAFFGQGTRLTVV.

CDR3 coding DNA: TGTGCCAGCAGCCCCAGGGAGGGGATCACCGGGGAGCTGTTTTTT. Amino acids: CASSPREGITGELFF. This chain joins TRBV4-2 and TRBJ2-2; 7 nucleotides match TRBD2. This CDR3 contains 15 residues. After removal of 4 bases from V and 4 bases from J, the junction contained 6 bases not matched to a gene. Looked up from germline, CDR1 is LGHNA and CDR2 is YNFKEQ.

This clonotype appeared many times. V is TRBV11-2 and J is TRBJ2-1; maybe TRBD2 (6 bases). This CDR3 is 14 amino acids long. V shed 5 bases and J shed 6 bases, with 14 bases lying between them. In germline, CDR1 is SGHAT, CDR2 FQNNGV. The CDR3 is CASSIPSVRNEQFF. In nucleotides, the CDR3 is TGTGCCAGCAGCATTCCTAGCGTCCGCAATGAGCAGTTCTTC.

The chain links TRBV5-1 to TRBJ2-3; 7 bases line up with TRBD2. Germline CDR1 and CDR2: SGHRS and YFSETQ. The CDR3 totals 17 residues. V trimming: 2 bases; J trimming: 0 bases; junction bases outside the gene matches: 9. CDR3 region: CASSLEGGPLSTDTQYF. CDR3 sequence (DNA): TGCGCCAGCAGCTTAGAGGGAGGGCCCCTTAGCACAGATACGCAGTATTTT.

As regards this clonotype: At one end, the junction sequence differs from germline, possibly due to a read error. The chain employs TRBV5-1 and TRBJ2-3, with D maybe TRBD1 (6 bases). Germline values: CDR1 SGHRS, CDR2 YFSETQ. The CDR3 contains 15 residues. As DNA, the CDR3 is TGCGCCAGCAGCTTGGAGGCAGGGGTCACAGATATGCAGTATTTT. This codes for CASSLEAGVTDMQYF. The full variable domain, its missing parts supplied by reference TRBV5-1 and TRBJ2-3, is KAGVTQTPRYLIKTRGQQVTLSCSPISGHRSVSWYQQTPGQGLQFLFEYFSETQRNKGNFPGRFSGRQFSNSRSEMNVSTLELGDSALYLCASSLEAGVTDMQYFGPGTRLTVL.

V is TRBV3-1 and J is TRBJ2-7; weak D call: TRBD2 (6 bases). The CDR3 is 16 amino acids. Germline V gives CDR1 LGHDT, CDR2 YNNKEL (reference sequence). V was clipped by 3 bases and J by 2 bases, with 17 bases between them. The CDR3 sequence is CASSQKLRRETYEQYF. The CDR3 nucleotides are TGTGCCAGCAGCCAGAAACTACGGCGGGAAACCTACGAGCAGTACTTC.

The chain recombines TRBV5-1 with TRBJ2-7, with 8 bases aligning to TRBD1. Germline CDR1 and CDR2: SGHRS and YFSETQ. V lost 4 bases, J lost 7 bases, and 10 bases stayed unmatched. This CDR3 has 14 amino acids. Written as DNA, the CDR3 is TGCGCCAGCAGCGTGGTTCAGGGGGCGCAGGAGCAGTACTTC. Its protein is CASSVVQGAQEQYF.

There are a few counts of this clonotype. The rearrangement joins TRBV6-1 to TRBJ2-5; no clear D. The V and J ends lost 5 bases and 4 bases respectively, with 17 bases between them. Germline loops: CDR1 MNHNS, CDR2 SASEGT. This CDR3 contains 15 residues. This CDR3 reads CASSRTAVERETQYF. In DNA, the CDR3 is TGTGCCAGCAGTCGTACGGCAGTGGAGCGAGAGACCCAGTACTTC.

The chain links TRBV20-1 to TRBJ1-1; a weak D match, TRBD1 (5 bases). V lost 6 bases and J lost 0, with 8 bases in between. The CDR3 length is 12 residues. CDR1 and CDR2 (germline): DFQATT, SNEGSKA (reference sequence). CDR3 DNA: TGCAGTGCCCTGGACATGAACACTGAAGCTTTCTTT. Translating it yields CSALDMNTEAFF.

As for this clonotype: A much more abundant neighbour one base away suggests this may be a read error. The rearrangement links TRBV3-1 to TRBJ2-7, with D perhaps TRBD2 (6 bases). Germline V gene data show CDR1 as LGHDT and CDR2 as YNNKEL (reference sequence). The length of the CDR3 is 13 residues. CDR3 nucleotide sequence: TGTGCCGGCAGCCCGGACTACTCCTACGAGCAGTACTTC. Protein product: CAGSPDYSYEQYF.

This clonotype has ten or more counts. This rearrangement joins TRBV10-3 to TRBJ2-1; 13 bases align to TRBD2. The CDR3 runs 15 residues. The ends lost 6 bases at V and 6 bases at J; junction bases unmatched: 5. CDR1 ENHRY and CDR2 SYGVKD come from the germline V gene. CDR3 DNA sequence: TGTGCCATCAGGGGGACTAGCGGGGCCGTCAATGAGCAGTTCTTC. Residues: CAIRGTSGAVNEQFF.